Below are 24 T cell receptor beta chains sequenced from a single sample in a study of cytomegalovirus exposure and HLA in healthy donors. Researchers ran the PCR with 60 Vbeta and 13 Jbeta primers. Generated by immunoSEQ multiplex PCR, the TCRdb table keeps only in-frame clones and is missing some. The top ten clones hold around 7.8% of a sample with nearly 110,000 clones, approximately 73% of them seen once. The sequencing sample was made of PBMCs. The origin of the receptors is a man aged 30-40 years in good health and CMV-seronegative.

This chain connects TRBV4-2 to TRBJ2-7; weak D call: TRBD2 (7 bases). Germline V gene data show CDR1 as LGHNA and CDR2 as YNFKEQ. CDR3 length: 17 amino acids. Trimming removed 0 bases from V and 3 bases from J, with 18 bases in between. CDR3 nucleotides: TGTGCCAGCAGCCAAGATTGGGGGCCGGGACTACACTACGAGCAGTACTTC. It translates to CASSQDWGPGLHYEQYF.

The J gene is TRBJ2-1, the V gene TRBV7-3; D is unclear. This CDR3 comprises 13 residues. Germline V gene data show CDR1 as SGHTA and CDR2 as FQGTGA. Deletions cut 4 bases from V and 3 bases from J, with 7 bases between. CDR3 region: CASSSSIYNEQFF. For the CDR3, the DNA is TGTGCCAGCAGCTCCTCTATCTACAATGAGCAGTTCTTC.

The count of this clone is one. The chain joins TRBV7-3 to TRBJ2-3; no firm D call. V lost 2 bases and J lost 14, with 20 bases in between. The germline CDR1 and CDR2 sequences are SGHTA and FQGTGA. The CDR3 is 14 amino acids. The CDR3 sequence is CASSLGLPNRRPYF. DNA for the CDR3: TGTGCCAGCAGCTTAGGGCTTCCCAACCGTCGTCCGTATTTT.

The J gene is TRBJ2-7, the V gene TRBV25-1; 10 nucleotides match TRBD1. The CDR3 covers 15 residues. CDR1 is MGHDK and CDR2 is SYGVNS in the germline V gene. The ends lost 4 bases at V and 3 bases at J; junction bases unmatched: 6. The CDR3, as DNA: TGTGCCAGCAGTGCCCCCGGGACAGGGGTCTACGAGCAGTACTTC. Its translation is CASSAPGTGVYEQYF.

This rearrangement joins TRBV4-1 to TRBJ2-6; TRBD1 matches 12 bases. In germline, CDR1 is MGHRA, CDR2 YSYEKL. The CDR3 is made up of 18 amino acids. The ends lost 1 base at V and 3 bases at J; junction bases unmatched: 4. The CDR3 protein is CASSQVGQGADGANVLTF. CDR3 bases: TGCGCCAGCAGCCAAGTGGGACAGGGGGCGGATGGGGCCAACGTCCTGACTTTC.

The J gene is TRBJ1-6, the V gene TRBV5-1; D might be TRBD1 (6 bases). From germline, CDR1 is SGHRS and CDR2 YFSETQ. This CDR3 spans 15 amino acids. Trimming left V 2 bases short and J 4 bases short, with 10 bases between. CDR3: CASSFNRAYNSPLHF. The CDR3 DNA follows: TGCGCCAGCAGCTTCAACAGGGCTTATAATTCACCCCTCCACTTT.

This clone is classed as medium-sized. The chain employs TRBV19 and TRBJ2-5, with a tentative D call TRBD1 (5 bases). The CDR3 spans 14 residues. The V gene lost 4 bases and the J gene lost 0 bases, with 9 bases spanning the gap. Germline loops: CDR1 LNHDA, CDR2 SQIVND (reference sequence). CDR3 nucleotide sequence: TGTGCCAGTAGTACTTCAGGGTACCAAGAGACCCAGTACTTC. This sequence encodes CASSTSGYQETQYF.

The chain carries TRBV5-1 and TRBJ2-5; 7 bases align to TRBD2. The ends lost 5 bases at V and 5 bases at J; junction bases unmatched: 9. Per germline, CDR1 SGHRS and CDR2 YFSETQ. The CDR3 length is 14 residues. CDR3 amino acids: CASRPDGGSETQYF. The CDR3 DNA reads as TGCGCCAGCAGGCCTGACGGGGGGAGCGAGACCCAGTACTTC.

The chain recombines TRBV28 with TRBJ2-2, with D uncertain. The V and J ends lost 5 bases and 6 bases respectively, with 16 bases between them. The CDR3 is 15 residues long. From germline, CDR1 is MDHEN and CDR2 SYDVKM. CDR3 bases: TGTGCCAGCAGTCCCCCTGCTAGTCGCGCCGGGGAGCTGTTTTTT. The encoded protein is CASSPPASRAGELFF.

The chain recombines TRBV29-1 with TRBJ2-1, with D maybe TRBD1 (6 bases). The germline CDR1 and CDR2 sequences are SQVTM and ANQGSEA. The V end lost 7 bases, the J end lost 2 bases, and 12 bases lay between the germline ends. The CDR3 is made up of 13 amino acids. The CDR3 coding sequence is TGCAGCGGAACAGGGTTGACCTACAATGAGCAGTTCTTC. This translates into CSGTGLTYNEQFF.

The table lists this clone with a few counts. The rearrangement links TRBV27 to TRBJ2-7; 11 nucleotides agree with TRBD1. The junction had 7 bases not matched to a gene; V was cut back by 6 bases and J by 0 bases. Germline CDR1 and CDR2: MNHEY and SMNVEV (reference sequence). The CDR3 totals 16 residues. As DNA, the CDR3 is TGTGCCAGCAGCCGAAACGGACAGGGGGCCTCCTACGAGCAGTACTTC. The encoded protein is CASSRNGQGASYEQYF.

This CDR3 is CASSQGASGYNEQFF. In nucleotides, the CDR3 is TGCGCCAGCAGCCAAGGGGCTAGCGGATACAATGAGCAGTTCTTC. V usage is TRBV4-1 and J usage is TRBJ2-1; 7 bases align to TRBD2. Per germline, CDR1 MGHRA and CDR2 YSYEKL. J gave up 4 bases and V 1 base, and 4 bases lay outside the gene matches. CDR3 size: 15 residues.

The CDR3 coding sequence is TGTGCCAGCAGCTTACAGGGGGCGTACACTGAAGCTTTCTTT. This encodes CASSLQGAYTEAFF. The rearrangement uses TRBV2 and TRBJ1-1, with 9 nucleotides matching TRBD1. Germline lookup yields CDR1 SNHLY and CDR2 FYNNEI. Trimming at V came to 6 bases and at J to 3 bases, leaving 5 bases not matched to a gene. CDR3 length: 14 amino acids.

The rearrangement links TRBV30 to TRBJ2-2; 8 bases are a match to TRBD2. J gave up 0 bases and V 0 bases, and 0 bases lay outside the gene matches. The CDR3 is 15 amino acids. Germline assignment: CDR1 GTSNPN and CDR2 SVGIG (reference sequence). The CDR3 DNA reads TGTGCCTGGAGTGTACTAGCGGCGAACACCGGGGAGCTGTTTTTT. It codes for CAWSVLAANTGELFF.

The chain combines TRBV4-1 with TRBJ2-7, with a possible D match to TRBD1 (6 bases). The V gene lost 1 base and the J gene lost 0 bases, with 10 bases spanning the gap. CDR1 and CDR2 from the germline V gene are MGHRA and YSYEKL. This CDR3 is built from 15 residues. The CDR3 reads CASSQVQGSSYEQYF. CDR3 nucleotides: TGCGCCAGCAGCCAAGTACAGGGTAGCTCCTACGAGCAGTACTTC.

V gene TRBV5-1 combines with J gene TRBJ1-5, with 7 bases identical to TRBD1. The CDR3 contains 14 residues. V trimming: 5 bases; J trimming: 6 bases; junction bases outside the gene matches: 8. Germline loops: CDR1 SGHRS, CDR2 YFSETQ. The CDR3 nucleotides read TGCGCCAGCAGACCTGACAGGGAAGGTCAGCCCCAGCATTTT. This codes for CASRPDREGQPQHF.

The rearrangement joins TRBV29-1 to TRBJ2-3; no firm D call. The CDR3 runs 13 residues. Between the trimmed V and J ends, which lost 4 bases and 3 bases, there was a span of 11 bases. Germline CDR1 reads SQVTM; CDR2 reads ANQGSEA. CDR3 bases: TGCAGCGTTGTAGTAAGCCTGACAGATACGCAGTATTTT. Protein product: CSVVVSLTDTQYF.

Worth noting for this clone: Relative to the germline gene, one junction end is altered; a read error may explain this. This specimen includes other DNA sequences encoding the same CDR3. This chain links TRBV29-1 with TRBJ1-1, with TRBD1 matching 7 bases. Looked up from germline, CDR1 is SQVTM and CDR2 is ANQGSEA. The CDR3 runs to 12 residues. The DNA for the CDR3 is TGTAGCGTCGACAGGGTGGGCACTGAGGCTTTCTTT. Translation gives CSVDRVGTEAFF.

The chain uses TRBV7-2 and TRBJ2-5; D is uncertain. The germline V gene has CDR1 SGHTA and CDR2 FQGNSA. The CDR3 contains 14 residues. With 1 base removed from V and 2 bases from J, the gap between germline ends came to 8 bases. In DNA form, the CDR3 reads TGTGCCAGCAGCTTAGGGAGTTTTCAAGAGACCCAGTACTTC. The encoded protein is CASSLGSFQETQYF.

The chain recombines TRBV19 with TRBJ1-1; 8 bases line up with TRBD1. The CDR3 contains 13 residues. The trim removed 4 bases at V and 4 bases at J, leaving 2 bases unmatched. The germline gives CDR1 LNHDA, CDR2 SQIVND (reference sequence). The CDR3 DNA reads TGTGCCAGTAGTAGACAGGGGAGCACTGAAGCTTTCTTT. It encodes CASSRQGSTEAFF.

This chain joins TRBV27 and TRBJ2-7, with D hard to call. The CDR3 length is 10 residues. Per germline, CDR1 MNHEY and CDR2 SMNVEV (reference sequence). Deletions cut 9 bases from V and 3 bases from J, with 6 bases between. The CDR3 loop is CASGDYEQYF. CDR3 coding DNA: TGTGCCAGTGGAGACTACGAGCAGTACTTC.

CDR3 coding DNA: TGTGCCAGCAGTCCGGGACAGGGGCTCCCCTACAATGAGCAGTTCTTC. This sequence encodes CASSPGQGLPYNEQFF. The chain carries TRBV28 and TRBJ2-1; TRBD1 matches 10 bases. In germline, CDR1 is MDHEN, CDR2 SYDVKM. The CDR3 totals 16 residues. Trimming took 5 bases from V and 2 from J; bases not matched to a gene: 6.

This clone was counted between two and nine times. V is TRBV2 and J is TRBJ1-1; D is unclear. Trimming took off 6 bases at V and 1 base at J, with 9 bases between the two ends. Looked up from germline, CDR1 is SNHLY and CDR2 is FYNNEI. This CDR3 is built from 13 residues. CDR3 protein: CASRVGKNTEAFF. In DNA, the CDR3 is TGTGCCAGCAGAGTGGGCAAGAACACTGAAGCTTTCTTT.

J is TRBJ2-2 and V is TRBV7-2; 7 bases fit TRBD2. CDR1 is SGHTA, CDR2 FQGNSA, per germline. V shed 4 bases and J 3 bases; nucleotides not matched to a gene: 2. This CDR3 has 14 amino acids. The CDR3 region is CASSSGGYTGELFF. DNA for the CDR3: TGTGCCAGCAGCTCCGGGGGGTACACCGGGGAGCTGTTTTTT.